These T cell receptor beta chains were read from a single sample in a study of technical replicates of blood from a handful of donors. This table comes from immunoSEQ multiplex PCR, and its TCRdb copy is limited to in-frame clones, with some not included. Of about 98,000 clones listed, roughly 95% are singletons. The source material was T cells isolated from PBMCs. All receptors come from a human donor in good health. Both conserved end residues are part of each CDR3.

TRBV6-4 | 17 | CASSSSGLAGGRDTQYF
TRBV7-9 | 14 | CASSPDSYTDTQYF
TRBV11-3 | 15 | CASSLSGGDSYEQYF
TRBV19 | 15 | CASSMTSGSYNEQFF
TRBV2 | 18 | CASSALPGQGDRNTEAFF
TRBV20-1 | 10 | CSADGQPQHF
TRBV19 | 15 | CASSKLAGGPGEQFF
TRBV5-1 | 11 | CASSSSVEAFF
TRBV19 | 15 | CARNYEREREYIQYF
TRBV19 | 15 | CASSIWDSLQETQYF
TRBV15 | 15 | CATLTGVRGTGELFF
TRBV19 | 17 | CASSGTSGRAATDTQYF
TRBV11-3 | 15 | CASSSRGGANEKLFF
TRBV4-1 | 15 | CASSQEPGGNTEAFF
TRBV7-8 | 17 | CASSSLPSGVNQETQYF
TRBV2 | 14 | CAVFIGTGNYEQYF
TRBV6-6 | 14 | CASSYSNGGETQYF
TRBV5-4 | 14 | CASSRDRDAREQYF
TRBV6-6 | 12 | CASSLTGNEQFF
TRBV28 | 14 | CASSLAGGDYEQYF
TRBV9 | 15 | CASSVAGRKGYEQYF
TRBV11-2 | 14 | CASSTEGLNYGYTF
TRBV29-1 | 12 | CSVEAAQETQYF
TRBV4-2 | 15 | CASSLYRQGNTEAFF
TRBV7-2 | 14 | CASSFTRGTETQYF
TRBV5-4 | 14 | CASSILQGNYGYTF
TRBV11-2 | 12 | CASSPQGNTIYF
TRBV2 | 15 | CASSEARRNTGELFF
TRBV6-6 | 14 | CASSWAVSNYGYTF
TRBV5-1 | 11 | CASSLGDAEYF
TRBV6-5 | 15 | CASTFSGRAEDTQYF
TRBV29-1 | 12 | CSVIRLDNEQFF
TRBV11-3 | 16 | CASSPRRGGPIDEQYF
TRBV6-1 | 15 | CASSEESPGTDTQYF
TRBV5-1 | 18 | CASSFNPIQGLNTGELFF
TRBV6-5 | 15 | CASTTAGSSRETQYF
TRBV2 | 14 | CASSEGVAGRGYTF
TRBV11-3 | 16 | CASSLRDRSSGNTIYF
TRBV4-2 | 16 | CASSLDSGSSYNEQFF
TRBV27 | 14 | CASSLSPGNYGYTF
TRBV7-9 | 16 | CASSLWGEGPYNEQFF
TRBV2 | 13 | CASNFGGTDTQYF
TRBV4-1 | 17 | CASSPGLARRSYNEQFF
TRBV30 | 18 | CAWINPFTGGQESGELFF
TRBV19 | 14 | CASSIRDRNTEAFF
TRBV2 | 11 | CASREWEKLFF
TRBV18 | 14 | CASSKDGREYGYTF
TRBV4-2 | 16 | CASSQGPQSGIDEQYF
TRBV15 | 15 | CATSRGGGGGNTIYF
TRBV19 | 15 | CASSLAGGPSDEQFF
TRBV4-1 | 16 | CASSQAPRGSLEKLFF
TRBV28 | 15 | CASSRLDRTNSPLHF
TRBV29-1 | 13 | CSVDPGEVDTQYF